Listed below are T cell receptor beta chains from one sample, sequenced in a study of T cell responses to AZD1222 COVID-19 vaccine. Sequenced by immunoSEQ multiplex PCR; TCRdb stores in-frame clones only, minus some. The sample gives around 110,000 clones, less than 95% of which show up once; approximately 8.2% is in the top ten. Specimen: peripheral blood, collected 28 days after the second AZD1222 dose. Receptor source: an adult who received the AZD1222 COVID-19 vaccine. The CDR3 runs from the conserved cysteine through the conserved F or W. D genes are given only for firm matches. Size is omitted from some rows. Given values are once, few, many or a class for expanded clones.

size	D	V	J	DNA	CDR3
NA	NA	TRBV3-1/TRBV3-2	TRBJ2-1	TGTGCCAGCAGCCAAGACCCAGGGTCTTACAATGAGCAGTTCTTC	CASSQDPGSYNEQFF
NA	TRBD1	TRBV7-9	TRBJ2-7	TGTGCCAGCAGCCCCCCGACAGGGGGCCCCTACGAGCAGTACTTC	CASSPPTGGPYEQYF
NA	NA	TRBV5-1	TRBJ2-2	TGCGCCAGCAGCTTGGCGGTGTGGCAGGAGAACACCGGGGAGCTGTTTTTT	CASSLAVWQENTGELFF
NA	NA	TRBV24-1	TRBJ2-3	TGTGCCACCAGTGATTCCCTCGGGAAAGGCACAGATACGCAGTATTTT	CATSDSLGKGTDTQYF
NA	NA	TRBV18	TRBJ2-5	TGTGCCAGCTCACGTCAGAGGGGAGAAGAGACCCAGTACTTC	CASSRQRGEETQYF
NA	NA	TRBV5-6	TRBJ2-2	TGTGCCAGCAGCTTGGAGCGATCGACCGGGGAGCTGTTTTTT	CASSLERSTGELFF
NA	NA	TRBV5-4	TRBJ2-5	TGTGCCAGCAGCGGGGAGGTGAGAGAGACCCAGTACTTC	CASSGEVRETQYF
NA	NA	TRBV2	TRBJ1-2	TGTGCCAGCGGTGACACGTACTATGGCTACACCTTC	CASGDTYYGYTF
NA	NA	TRBV5-5	TRBJ1-1	TGTGCCAGCAGCTTTAGGCAGGTATTGACTGAAGCTTTCTTT	CASSFRQVLTEAFF
NA	NA	TRBV6-2/TRBV6-3	TRBJ1-3	TGTGCCAGCAGTTTTTCTGGAAACACCATATATTTT	CASSFSGNTIYF
NA	NA	TRBV30	TRBJ2-7	TGTGCCTGGGAGATTGGAGGAGACGAGCAGTACTTC	CAWEIGGDEQYF
NA	NA	TRBV29-1	TRBJ2-7	TGCAGCGTCCCCTTGGGGAGGCTCGACGGCGAGCAGTACTTC	CSVPLGRLDGEQYF
NA	TRBD1	TRBV6-4	TRBJ1-2	TGTGCCAGCAGTGACGGGCAGGGGGCCGGCGGCTACACCTTC	CASSDGQGAGGYTF
NA	NA	TRBV18	TRBJ1-5	TGTGCCAGCTCACCAAGGGACGCCTTCGCGGATCAACCCCAGCATTTT	CASSPRDAFADQPQHF
NA	TRBD2	TRBV6-5	TRBJ2-7	TGTGCCAGCAGTTACTCTGTCCAGCGGGGAACCTCCGAGCAGTACTTC	CASSYSVQRGTSEQYF
few	TRBD2	TRBV6-4	TRBJ2-3	TGTGCCAGCAGTGCGGGGGGGCCCACAGATACGCAGTATTTT	CASSAGGPTDTQYF
NA	NA	TRBV4-1	TRBJ2-3	TGCGCCAGCACCCGGGACTCGAGCACAGATACGCAGTATTTT	CASTRDSSTDTQYF
NA	NA	TRBV9	TRBJ2-7	TGTGCCAGCAGCAGTCACTCCTACGAGCAGTACTTC	CASSSHSYEQYF
NA	NA	TRBV7-2	TRBJ1-5	TGTGCCAGCAGCCGCGGGGGGGCAGATCAGCCCCAGCATTTT	CASSRGGADQPQHF
NA	NA	TRBV7-3	TRBJ2-5	TGTGCCAGCAGCTTGGGGAAGGGGCGGACCCAGTACTTC	CASSLGKGRTQYF
NA	NA	TRBV7-9	TRBJ1-6	TGTGCCAGCCGCGGTGATGGAGATTCACCCCTCCACTTT	CASRGDGDSPLHF
NA	TRBD2	TRBV2	TRBJ2-2	TGTGCCGGAGGACTAGCGGGGTCGGGCACCGGGGAGCTGTTTTTT	CAGGLAGSGTGELFF
NA	NA	TRBV5-4	TRBJ1-6	TGTGCCAGCAGCCCCCGGGACAACTATAATTCACCCCTCCACTTT	CASSPRDNYNSPLHF
NA	NA	TRBV15	TRBJ1-1	TGTGCCACCAGCAGAGTCGTAGGGGGGTTGAACACTGAAGCTTTCTTT	CATSRVVGGLNTEAFF
NA	TRBD1	TRBV29-1	TRBJ1-2	TGCAGCGAGAAACAGGGGAATGGCTACACCTTC	CSEKQGNGYTF
NA	NA	TRBV6-5	TRBJ2-5	TGTGCCACCGAAACCGGGTCCCGGAGGGAGACCCAGTACTTC	CATETGSRRETQYF
NA	NA	TRBV3-1/TRBV3-2	TRBJ2-1	TGTGCCAGCACCATTACAGGCTACAATGAGCAGTTCTTC	CASTITGYNEQFF
once	TRBD1	TRBV19	TRBJ2-1	TGTGCCAGTAGCCTGACAGGGGAAAAGTACAATGAGCAGTTCTTC	CASSLTGEKYNEQFF
NA	NA	TRBV7-9	TRBJ1-4	TGTGCCAGCAGCTTAAGAAAGAGTGAAAAACTGTTTTTT	CASSLRKSEKLFF
NA	NA	TRBV15	TRBJ2-2	TGTGCCACCAGCAGAGCTGGGGCAGGGGGGTTTACCGGGGAGCTGTTTTTT	CATSRAGAGGFTGELFF
NA	NA	TRBV9	TRBJ1-5	TGTGCCAGCAGCTTAGCAGGCAACCCAGATCAGCCCCAGCATTTT	CASSLAGNPDQPQHF
NA	NA	TRBV7-9	TRBJ2-1	TGTGCCAGCAGCTTAGGGGCAACGGACGGATTCAATGAGCAGTTCTTC	CASSLGATDGFNEQFF
NA	NA	TRBV6-1	TRBJ1-5	TGTGCCAGCAGTGAAGCTAGGGGGGGTTATCAGCCCCAGCATTTT	CASSEARGGYQPQHF
NA	NA	TRBV19	TRBJ1-4	TGTGCCAGTAGTCTTAAGGGGGGCGTGGGTGAAAAACTGTTTTTT	CASSLKGGVGEKLFF
NA	TRBD2	TRBV6-1	TRBJ2-3	TGTGCCAGCAGTGGGGTTAGCGGGGGGGCTCTAGCCCCGCAGTATTTT	CASSGVSGGALAPQYF
NA	NA	TRBV9	TRBJ1-1	TGTGCCAGCAGCCCCCGCCCGGGACACTTGGCCAACTCTGAAGCTTTCTTT	CASSPRPGHLANSEAFF
NA	NA	TRBV7-9	TRBJ1-2	TGTGCCAGCAGCTTAGGGCCGTCAGAACTTAACTATGGCTACACCTTC	CASSLGPSELNYGYTF
NA	TRBD2	TRBV6-6	TRBJ2-1	TGTGCCAGCAGCTCACCTAGCGGAGCACCGAATGAGCAGTTCTTC	CASSSPSGAPNEQFF
NA	NA	TRBV4-1	TRBJ1-3	TGCGCCAGCAGCCAAATCCTAAGGGGCGTCTCTGGAAACACCATATATTTT	CASSQILRGVSGNTIYF
many	NA	TRBV4-1	TRBJ1-2	TGCGCCAGCAGCCAAGGTCGGGTAGAGAACTATGGCTACACCTTC	CASSQGRVENYGYTF
NA	NA	TRBV5-6	TRBJ2-2	TGTGCCAGCAGCGGGAACCCGGGGCTGCCCGGGGAGCTGTTTTTT	CASSGNPGLPGELFF
NA	NA	TRBV5-1	TRBJ2-7	TGCGCCAGCAGCTCCCACCCGACAGGACCCGAGCAGTACTTC	CASSSHPTGPEQYF
NA	NA	TRBV24-1	TRBJ2-2	TGTGCCACCAGTGATGGTAGGGACACCGGGGAGCTGTTTTTT	CATSDGRDTGELFF
NA	TRBD2	TRBV7-2	TRBJ2-7	TGTGCCAGCAGCTCACCGGGACTAGCGGGGCCCTACGAGCAGTACTTC	CASSSPGLAGPYEQYF
NA	NA	TRBV3-1/TRBV3-2	TRBJ2-5	TGTGCCAGCAGCCAGGCTTCTGGAGTAGGGGAGACCCAGTACTTC	CASSQASGVGETQYF
NA	NA	TRBV11-2	TRBJ1-1	TGTGCCAGCAGCTACTTTGGGGGAGGAGACACTGAAGCTTTCTTT	CASSYFGGGDTEAFF
NA	NA	TRBV5-5	TRBJ1-1	TGTGCCAGCAGCATTCAAGTGGTTCGGAACACTGAAGCTTTCTTT	CASSIQVVRNTEAFF
NA	NA	TRBV11-3	TRBJ2-2	TGTGCCAGCGGGTCCAGGTCGGGCGGGGAGCTGTTTTTT	CASGSRSGGELFF
NA	NA	TRBV6-5	TRBJ1-1	TGTGCCAGCAGTTCCCAGCCGGCCGGTGAAGCTTTCTTT	CASSSQPAGEAFF
NA	NA	TRBV20-1	TRBJ1-1	TGCAGTGTTGGAGGCGAACCTGAAGCTTTCTTT	CSVGGEPEAFF
NA	TRBD1	TRBV27	TRBJ2-7	TGTGCCAGCAGTTTTAGGGACAGGGGGTACGAGCAGTACTTC	CASSFRDRGYEQYF
NA	NA	TRBV7-2	TRBJ1-1	TGTGCCAGCAGCTCCGGGACGCCCCACCTTGAAGCTTTCTTT	CASSSGTPHLEAFF
NA	NA	TRBV19	TRBJ2-2	TGTGCCAGTAGTATTTTGGGGGGCTTGAACACCGGGGAGCTGTTTTTT	CASSILGGLNTGELFF
NA	TRBD1	TRBV6-5	TRBJ2-7	TGTGCCAGCACCAGCGGGACAGGGGGATCCTACGAGCAGTACTTC	CASTSGTGGSYEQYF
NA	NA	TRBV4-3	TRBJ1-3	TGCGCCAGCAGCCAAGAACCAGACTCTGGAAACACCATATATTTT	CASSQEPDSGNTIYF
NA	NA	TRBV12-3/TRBV12-4	TRBJ1-5	TGTGCCAGCAGCTACAGTAGCAATCAGCCCCAGCATTTT	CASSYSSNQPQHF
NA	TRBD1	TRBV12-3/TRBV12-4	TRBJ1-2	TGTGCCAGCAGGGGACAGGGGTTACGTGGCTACACCTTC	CASRGQGLRGYTF
NA	TRBD2	TRBV19	TRBJ2-3	TGTGCCAGTAGTAGCGGGGGTGGAACTAGCACAGATACGCAGTATTTT	CASSSGGGTSTDTQYF
NA	TRBD1	TRBV27	TRBJ1-2	TGTGCCAGCAGTCCGCAGACAGGGGAGCTCTATGGCTACACCTTC	CASSPQTGELYGYTF
NA	TRBD1	TRBV9	TRBJ2-1	TGTGCCAGCAGAGGGGGCCCGGATGAGCAGTTCTTC	CASRGGPDEQFF